The T cell receptor beta chain under discussion was sequenced for a study of OX40 agonist ivuxolimab in advanced cancers. Researchers took blood at baseline, on cycle 4 day 1, and on cycle 7 day 1. Study observations and caveats: Averaged across samples, CD8+ T cells carried more expanded clones than CD4+ did.

On this clone itself: Its antigen remains unidentified.

Assay used: immunoSEQ multiplex PCR; TCRdb lists only in-frame clones, some missing. The data hold some 87,000 clones, with approximately 90% observed a single time. This TCR derives from an adult with an advanced solid tumor such as melanoma, head and neck, liver or kidney cancer. Sequencing used CD4+ or CD8+ T cells sorted from blood, obtained in a trial of the OX40 agonist ivuxolimab.

The CDR3 DNA reads as TGTGCCAGTCGGTCGGGAGGCTCTGAAGAGCAGTACTTC. Protein product: CASRSGGSEEQYF. The V gene is TRBV19, the J gene TRBJ2-7, with 7 bases lining up with TRBD2. The length of the CDR3 is 13 residues. Germline CDR1 is LNHDA and CDR2 is SQIVND (reference sequence). V trimming: 8 bases; J trimming: 7 bases; junction bases outside the gene matches: 11.